This T cell receptor (beta chain) derives from a study of T cells in Graves' hyperthyroidism and ophthalmopathy. The study, taken as a whole, reports: From stable hyperthyroidism, ophthalmopathy was separated by a 13 V-J model. In the blood, most expanded thyroid clonotypes above 0.001 appeared as well.

There are many counts of this clonotype. Its target is unknown. Hyperthyroidism was newly diagnosed in patients aged 18 to 65 (duration under 2 months). Patients with uncontrolled infections, other autoimmune diseases, pregnancy or lactation were excluded. V was clipped by 7 bases and J by 1 base; unmatched bases: 9. This CDR3 comprises 15 residues. TCR beta CDR3 sequences were amplified from RNA transcripts. When the TCR CDR3 underwent first-round RT-PCR, the HTBI primer set was used. TCRdb reprocessed the multiplex PCR reads with MiXCR, giving one entry per CDR3 protein. The data hold tens of thousands of distinct CDR3 sequences, with less than 50% observed a single time.

The sequencing sample was made of blood. This clonotype was obtained from a woman in her fifties or sixties with Graves' hyperthyroidism that later progressed to Graves' ophthalmopathy. V gene TRBV12-3 or TRBV12-4 combines with J gene TRBJ1-1; 7 bases agree with TRBD1. Here the CDR3 reads CASTPVGGANTEAFF. The CDR3 region has the DNA TGTGCCAGCACCCCCGTAGGGGGCGCGAACACTGAAGCTTTCTTT.